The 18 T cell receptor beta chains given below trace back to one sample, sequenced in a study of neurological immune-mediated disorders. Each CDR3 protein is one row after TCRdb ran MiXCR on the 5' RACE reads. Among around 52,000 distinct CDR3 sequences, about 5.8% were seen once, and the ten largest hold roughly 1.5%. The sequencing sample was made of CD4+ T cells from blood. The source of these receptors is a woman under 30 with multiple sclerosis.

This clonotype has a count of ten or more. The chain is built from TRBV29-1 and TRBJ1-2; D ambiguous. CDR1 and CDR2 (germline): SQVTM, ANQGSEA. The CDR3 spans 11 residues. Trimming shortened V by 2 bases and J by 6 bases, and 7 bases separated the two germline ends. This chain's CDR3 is CSVEQRNGYTF. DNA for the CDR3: TGCAGCGTTGAACAACGAAATGGCTACACCTTC.

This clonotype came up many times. The CDR3 sequence: CASSPLVGWDGNQPQHF. The CDR3 DNA follows: TGTGCCAGCAGCCCCTTGGTCGGCTGGGACGGCAATCAGCCCCAGCATTTT. The V gene is TRBV5-5, the J gene TRBJ1-5; weak D call: TRBD1 (5 bases). The CDR3 is 17 amino acids. V lost 4 bases to trimming and J lost 2 bases, with 19 bases between them. Germline loops: CDR1 SGHKS, CDR2 YYEKEE (reference sequence).

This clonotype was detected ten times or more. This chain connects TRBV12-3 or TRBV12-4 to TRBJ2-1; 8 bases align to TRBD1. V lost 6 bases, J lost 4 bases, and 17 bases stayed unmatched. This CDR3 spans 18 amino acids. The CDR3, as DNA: TGTGCCAGCAGACCAACCCCCGGTCGAACAGGGGGGTACAATGAGCAGTTCTTC. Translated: CASRPTPGRTGGYNEQFF.

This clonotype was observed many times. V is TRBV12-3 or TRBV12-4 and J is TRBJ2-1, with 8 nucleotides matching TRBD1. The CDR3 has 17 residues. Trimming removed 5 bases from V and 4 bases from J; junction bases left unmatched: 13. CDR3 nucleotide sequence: TGTGCCAGCAGTCGAACAGGGGGTGGTGGTCGATACAATGAGCAGTTCTTC. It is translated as CASSRTGGGGRYNEQFF.

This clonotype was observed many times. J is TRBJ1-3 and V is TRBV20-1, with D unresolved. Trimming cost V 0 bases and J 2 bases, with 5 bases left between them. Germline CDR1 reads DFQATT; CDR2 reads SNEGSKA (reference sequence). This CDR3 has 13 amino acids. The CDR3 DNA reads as TGCAGTGCTAGAGACCCTACTGGAAACACCATATATTTT. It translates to CSARDPTGNTIYF.

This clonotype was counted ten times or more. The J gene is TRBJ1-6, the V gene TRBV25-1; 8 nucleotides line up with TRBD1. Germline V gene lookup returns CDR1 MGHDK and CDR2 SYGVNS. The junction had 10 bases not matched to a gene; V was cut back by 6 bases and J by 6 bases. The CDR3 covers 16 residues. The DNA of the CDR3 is TGTGCCAGCAGCTTAACAGGGGGTTCGGTTAATTCACCCCTCCACTTT. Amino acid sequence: CASSLTGGSVNSPLHF.

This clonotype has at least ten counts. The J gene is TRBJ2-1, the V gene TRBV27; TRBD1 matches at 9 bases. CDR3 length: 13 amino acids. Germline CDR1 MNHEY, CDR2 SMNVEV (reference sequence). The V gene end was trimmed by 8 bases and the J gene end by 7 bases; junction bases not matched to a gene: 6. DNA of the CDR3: TGTGCCAGCCGGACAGGGGTATTGAATGAGCAGTTCTTC. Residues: CASRTGVLNEQFF.

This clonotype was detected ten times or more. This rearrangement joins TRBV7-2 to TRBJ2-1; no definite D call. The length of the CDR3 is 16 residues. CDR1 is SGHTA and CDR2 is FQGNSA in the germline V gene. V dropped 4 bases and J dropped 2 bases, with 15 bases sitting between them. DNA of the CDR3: TGTGCCAGCAGCTGGACGGAAGAGACACCCTACAATGAGCAGTTCTTC. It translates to CASSWTEETPYNEQFF. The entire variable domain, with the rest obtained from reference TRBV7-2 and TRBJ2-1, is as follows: GAGVSQSPSNKVTEKGKDVELRCDPISGHTALYWYRQSLGQGLEFLIYFQGNSAPDKSGLPSDRFSAERTGGSVSTLTIQRTQQEDSAVYLCASSWTEETPYNEQFFGPGTRLTVL.

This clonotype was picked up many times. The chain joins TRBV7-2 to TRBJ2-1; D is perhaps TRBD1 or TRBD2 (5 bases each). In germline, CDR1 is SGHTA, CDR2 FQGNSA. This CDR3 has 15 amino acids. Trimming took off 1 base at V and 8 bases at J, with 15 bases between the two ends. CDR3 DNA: TGTGCCAGCAGCTTAGTTGCGAATTTGGGGGATGAGCAGTTCTTC. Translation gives CASSLVANLGDEQFF.

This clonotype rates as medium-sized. The CDR3 DNA sequence: TGCGCCAGCAGCCAGGGACTAGCGGGAGAAGCAGATACGCAGTATTTT. It specifies CASSQGLAGEADTQYF. The chain employs TRBV4-3 and TRBJ2-3; 14 bases are a match to TRBD2. Trimming took 3 bases from V and 4 from J; bases not matched to a gene: 3. The CDR3 loop spans 16 amino acids. Germline lookup yields CDR1 LGHNA and CDR2 YSLEER.

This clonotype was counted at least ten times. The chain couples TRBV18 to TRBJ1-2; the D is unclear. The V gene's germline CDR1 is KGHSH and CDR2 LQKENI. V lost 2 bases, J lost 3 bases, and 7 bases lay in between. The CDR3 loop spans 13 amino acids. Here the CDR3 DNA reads TGTGCCAGCTCACCAATGGCTGACTATGGCTACACCTTC. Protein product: CASSPMADYGYTF.

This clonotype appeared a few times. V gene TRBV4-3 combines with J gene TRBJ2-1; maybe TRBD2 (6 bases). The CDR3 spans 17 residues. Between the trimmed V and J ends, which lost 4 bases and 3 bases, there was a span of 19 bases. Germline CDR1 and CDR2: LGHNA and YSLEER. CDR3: CASSPGLPPGGYNEQFF. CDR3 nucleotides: TGCGCCAGCAGCCCCGGACTACCCCCAGGCGGCTACAATGAGCAGTTCTTC.

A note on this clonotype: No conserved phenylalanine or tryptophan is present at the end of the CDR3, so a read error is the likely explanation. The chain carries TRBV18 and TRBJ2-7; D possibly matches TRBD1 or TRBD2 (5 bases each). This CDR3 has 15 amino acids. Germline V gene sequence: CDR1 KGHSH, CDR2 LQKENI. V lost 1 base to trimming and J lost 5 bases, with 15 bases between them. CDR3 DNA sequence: TGTGCCAGCTCACCACGGGGAGAATGGGGCAACGAGCAGTACCTC. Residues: CASSPRGEWGNEQYL.

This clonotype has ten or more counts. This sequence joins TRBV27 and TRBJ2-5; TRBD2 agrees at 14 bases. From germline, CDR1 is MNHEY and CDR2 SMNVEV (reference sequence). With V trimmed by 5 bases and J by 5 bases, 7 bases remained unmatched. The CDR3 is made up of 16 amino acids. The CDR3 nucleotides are TGTGCCAGCAGTCAACCGACTAGCGGGGGGGCTGAGACCCAGTACTTC. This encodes CASSQPTSGGAETQYF.

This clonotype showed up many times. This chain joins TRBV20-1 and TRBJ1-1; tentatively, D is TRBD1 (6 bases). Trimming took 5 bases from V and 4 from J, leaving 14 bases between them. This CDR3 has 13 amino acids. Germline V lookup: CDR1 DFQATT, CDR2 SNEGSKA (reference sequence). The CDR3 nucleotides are TGCAGTGCTCGGAGGGGGTTTGGCACTGAAGCTTTCTTT. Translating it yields CSARRGFGTEAFF.

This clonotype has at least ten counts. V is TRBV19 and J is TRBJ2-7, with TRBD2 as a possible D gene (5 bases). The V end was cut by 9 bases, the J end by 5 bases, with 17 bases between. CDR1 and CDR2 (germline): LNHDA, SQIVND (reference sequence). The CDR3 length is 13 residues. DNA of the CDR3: TGTGCCAGGGCACCGAGGGTTTACCACGAGCAGTACGTC. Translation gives CARAPRVYHEQYV.

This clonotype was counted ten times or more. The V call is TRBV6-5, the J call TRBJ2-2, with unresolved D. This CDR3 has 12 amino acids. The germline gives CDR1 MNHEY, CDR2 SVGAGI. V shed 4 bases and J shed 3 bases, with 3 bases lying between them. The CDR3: CASSSYTGELFF. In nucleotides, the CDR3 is TGTGCCAGCAGTTCATACACCGGGGAGCTGTTTTTT.

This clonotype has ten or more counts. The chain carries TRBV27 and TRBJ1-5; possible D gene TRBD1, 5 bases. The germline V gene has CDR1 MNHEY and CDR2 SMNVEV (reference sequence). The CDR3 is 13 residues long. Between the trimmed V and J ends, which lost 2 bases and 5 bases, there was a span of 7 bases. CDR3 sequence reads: CASSLRQYQPQHF. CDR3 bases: TGTGCCAGCAGTTTACGACAGTATCAGCCCCAGCATTTT.